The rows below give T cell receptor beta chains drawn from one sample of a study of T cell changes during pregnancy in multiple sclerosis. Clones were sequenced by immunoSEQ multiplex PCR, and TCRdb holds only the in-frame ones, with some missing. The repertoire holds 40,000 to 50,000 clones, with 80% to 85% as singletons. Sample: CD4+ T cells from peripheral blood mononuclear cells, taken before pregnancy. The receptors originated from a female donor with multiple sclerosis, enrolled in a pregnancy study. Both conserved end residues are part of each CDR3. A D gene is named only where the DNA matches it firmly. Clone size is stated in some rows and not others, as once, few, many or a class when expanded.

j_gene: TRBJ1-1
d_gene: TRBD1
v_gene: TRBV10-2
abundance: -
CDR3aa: CASSPRGHTEAFF
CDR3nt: TGCGCCAGCAGTCCGAGGGGGCACACTGAAGCTTTCTTT

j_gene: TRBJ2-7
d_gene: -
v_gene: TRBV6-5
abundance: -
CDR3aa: CASSYHAGTYEQYF
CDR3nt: TGTGCCAGCAGTTATCATGCTGGGACATACGAGCAGTACTTC

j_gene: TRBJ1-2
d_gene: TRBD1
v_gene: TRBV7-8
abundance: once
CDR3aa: CASRDTTGGAGGYTF
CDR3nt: TGTGCCAGCAGGGACACAACAGGGGGCGCGGGTGGCTACACCTTC

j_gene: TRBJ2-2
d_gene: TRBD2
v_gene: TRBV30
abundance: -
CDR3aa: CAWSVRGSAGGSGELFF
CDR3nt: TGTGCCTGGAGTGTACGGGGATCGGCGGGAGGGTCCGGGGAGCTGTTTTTT

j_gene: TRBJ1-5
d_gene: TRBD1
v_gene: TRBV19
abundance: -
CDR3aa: CASSLLTGGNQPQHF
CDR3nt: TGTGCCAGTAGTTTACTTACAGGGGGGAATCAGCCCCAGCATTTT

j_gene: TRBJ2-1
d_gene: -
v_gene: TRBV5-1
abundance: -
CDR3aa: CASSLDDSYNEQFF
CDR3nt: TGCGCCAGCAGCTTGGATGACAGTTACAATGAGCAGTTCTTC

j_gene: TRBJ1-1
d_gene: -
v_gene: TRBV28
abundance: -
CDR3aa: CASSLAGNTEAFF
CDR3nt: TGTGCCAGCAGCCTTGCGGGGAACACTGAAGCTTTCTTT

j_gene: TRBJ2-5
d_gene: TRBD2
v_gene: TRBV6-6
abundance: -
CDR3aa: CASSLTGGGQETQYF
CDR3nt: TGTGCCAGCAGTTTAACGGGAGGGGGCCAAGAGACCCAGTACTTC

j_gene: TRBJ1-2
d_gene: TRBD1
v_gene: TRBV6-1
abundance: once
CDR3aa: CASSDRGGPNYGYTF
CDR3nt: TGTGCCAGCAGTGACCGAGGGGGCCCTAACTATGGCTACACCTTC

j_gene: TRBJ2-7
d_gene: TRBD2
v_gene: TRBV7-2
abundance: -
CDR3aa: CASIGPIQTSGGREQYF
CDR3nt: TGTGCCAGCATCGGCCCAATTCAAACTAGCGGGGGGCGGGAGCAGTACTTC

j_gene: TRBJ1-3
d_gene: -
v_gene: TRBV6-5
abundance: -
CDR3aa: CASSGTSLTNTIYF
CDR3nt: TGTGCCAGCAGTGGGACATCCTTGACAAACACCATATATTTT

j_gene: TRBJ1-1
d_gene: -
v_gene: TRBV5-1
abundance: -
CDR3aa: CASSLAPGYDTEAFF
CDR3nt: TGCGCCAGCAGCTTGGCCCCCGGGTATGATACTGAAGCTTTCTTT

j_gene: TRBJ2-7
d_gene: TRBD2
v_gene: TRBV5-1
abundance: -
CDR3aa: CASSLWTSGVAYEQYF
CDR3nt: TGCGCCAGCAGCTTGTGGACTAGCGGGGTAGCCTACGAGCAGTACTTC

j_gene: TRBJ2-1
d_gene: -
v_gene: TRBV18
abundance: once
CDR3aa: CASSPDTHNEQFF
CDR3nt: TGTGCCAGCTCACCAGACACACACAATGAGCAGTTCTTC

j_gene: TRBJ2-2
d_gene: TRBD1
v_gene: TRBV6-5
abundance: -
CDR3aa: CASSYTGGYTGELFF
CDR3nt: TGTGCCAGCAGTTACACAGGGGGGTACACCGGGGAGCTGTTTTTT

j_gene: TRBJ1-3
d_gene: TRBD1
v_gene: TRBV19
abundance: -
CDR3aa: CASKSGTGGNTIYF
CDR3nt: TGTGCCAGTAAATCCGGGACAGGGGGAAACACCATATATTTT